These 26 T cell receptor beta chains originate from one sample sequenced in a study of spatial heterogeneity in lung cancer. MiXCR was run by TCRdb on the 5' RACE reads, yielding one entry per CDR3 protein. The sample includes 20,000 to 25,000 distinct CDR3 sequences, approximately 15% seen only once; the top ten take about 30%. Time point in this sample: sample taken at primary tumor resection. Study-level findings and limits: Expanded intratumoral alpha and beta TCR counts tracked tumor mutation counts.

The antigens of these receptors remain unknown. The sample was lung tumor tissue, taken at surgery. The receptors were sampled from a female donor with early-stage non-small cell lung cancer.

This clonotype was counted ten times or more. It is likely a read error, because the conserved phenylalanine at the end of the CDR3 is missing. Because the CDR3's place on the DNA is in doubt, the DNA is left out and the CDR3 is given as listed by TCRdb. V and J are TRBV29-1 and TRBJ1-1; the tabulated D call, TRBD1, remains unverified against the DNA. Germline V CDR1 and CDR2: SQVTM, ANQGSEA. 13 amino acids form the CDR3, both terminal residues included. CDR3 amino acids: CSVNYPGTPLGFL.

This clonotype has a count of ten or more. CDR3 nucleotide sequence: TGTGCCAGCAGTGGGGGGACCTCTAGCACAGATACGCAGTATTTT. Its protein is CASSGGTSSTDTQYF. This rearrangement joins TRBV2 to TRBJ2-3; D may be TRBD1 or TRBD2 (5 bases each). CDR3 length: 15 residues. V lost 4 bases to trimming and J lost 0 bases, with 11 bases between them. Germline V gives CDR1 SNHLY, CDR2 FYNNEI.

V usage is TRBV7-6 and J usage is TRBJ2-3; 7 nucleotides line up with TRBD2. CDR1 SGHVS and CDR2 FNYEAQ come from the germline V gene. The CDR3 runs 15 residues. Trimming took 2 bases from V and 1 from J; bases not matched to a gene: 3. The CDR3 loop reads CASSLQRGRTDTQYF. CDR3 DNA: TGTGCCAGCAGCTTACAGCGGGGTCGCACAGATACGCAGTATTTT.

The chain recombines TRBV30 with TRBJ2-2; 9 positions agree with TRBD2. Germline assignment: CDR1 GTSNPN and CDR2 SVGIG (reference sequence). The CDR3 loop spans 14 amino acids. J was trimmed by 5 bases and V by 0 bases; bases with no gene match: 1. In nucleotides, the CDR3 is TGTGCCTGGAGTGTAACTAGCGGGACCGGGGAGCTGTTTTTT. It translates to CAWSVTSGTGELFF.

This clonotype was counted at least ten times. This chain uses TRBV20-1 with TRBJ2-7; TRBD2 aligns across 7 bases. Losses at the gene ends were 2 bases for V and 3 bases for J; bases not matched to a gene: 7. The CDR3 loop spans 14 amino acids. The germline CDR1 and CDR2 sequences are DFQATT and SNEGSKA (reference sequence). The CDR3: CSARILAHNYEQYF. CDR3 DNA: TGCAGTGCTAGAATACTAGCGCATAACTACGAGCAGTACTTC.

This chain joins TRBV6-5 and TRBJ2-3; 8 bases are a match to TRBD1. V trimming: 2 bases; J trimming: 2 bases; junction bases outside the gene matches: 6. The germline CDR1 and CDR2 sequences are MNHEY and SVGAGI. CDR3 length equals 16 residues. The CDR3 DNA reads as TGTGCCAGCAGTTACGCTCAGGGGGCGATCACAGATACGCAGTATTTT. Its translation is CASSYAQGAITDTQYF.

This clonotype was observed many times. The chain couples TRBV5-1 to TRBJ2-7; D uncertain. The CDR3 totals 13 residues. Germline assignment: CDR1 SGHRS and CDR2 YFSETQ. The ends were cut back, 4 bases at V and 2 bases at J, with 10 bases in the middle. The CDR3: CASSTTVTYEQYF. In DNA form, the CDR3 reads TGCGCCAGCAGCACCACAGTAACCTACGAGCAGTACTTC.

The table lists this clonotype with many counts. This rearrangement joins TRBV7-8 to TRBJ2-3; weak D call: TRBD1 (5 bases). Germline CDR1 is SGHVS and CDR2 is FQNEAQ. The V end lost 5 bases, the J end lost 5 bases, and 8 bases lay between the germline ends. The CDR3 sequence is 12 residues long. The CDR3 nucleotides read TGTGCCAGCAGCCCCCAGGGAGATACGCAGTATTTT. Encoded protein: CASSPQGDTQYF. Variable domain in full (rest from reference TRBV7-8 and TRBJ2-3): GAGVSQSPRYKVAKRGQDVALRCDPISGHVSLFWYQQALGQGPEFLTYFQNEAQLDKSGLPSDRFFAERPEGSVSTLKIQRTQQEDSAVYLCASSPQGDTQYFGPGTRLTVL.

In this sample, this clonotype turned up a few times. Compared with germline, one end of the junction differs, possibly owing to a read error. The chain has TRBV7-9 and TRBJ2-1; 11 nucleotides line up with TRBD2. The CDR3 contains 15 residues. The germline V gene encodes CDR1 SEHNR and CDR2 FQNEAQ (reference sequence). CDR3 coding DNA: TGTGCCAGCAGCCTCACTAGCGGGAGTTACACTGAGCAGTTCTTC. Protein product: CASSLTSGSYTEQFF.

This clonotype counts as medium-sized. The rearrangement uses TRBV5-1 and TRBJ2-2; no definite D call. CDR1 and CDR2 from the germline V gene are SGHRS and YFSETQ. The CDR3 length is 14 residues. V lost 6 bases and J lost 5, with 14 bases in between. CDR3 loop: CASNEAGETGELFF. The CDR3 bases are TGCGCCAGCAATGAGGCCGGAGAAACCGGGGAGCTGTTTTTT.

In its sample, this clonotype was seen many times. This chain uses TRBV29-1 with TRBJ2-6, with D tentatively TRBD1 (6 bases). CDR1 is SQVTM, CDR2 ANQGSEA, per germline. The CDR3 is 14 residues long. With 6 bases removed from V and 0 bases from J, the gap between germline ends came to 9 bases. The CDR3 DNA sequence: TGCAGCGTGACAGGCCCCTCTGGGGCCAACGTCCTGACTTTC. Translation gives CSVTGPSGANVLTF.

Within the sample, this clonotype is medium-sized (0.01 to 0.1%). The CDR3 DNA sequence: TGTGCCAGCAATCCAGGTTACGGCTATGGCTACACCTTC. Translated, it gives CASNPGYGYGYTF. The V call is TRBV12-3 or TRBV12-4, the J call TRBJ1-2; no clear D. V shed 7 bases and J shed 4 bases, with 13 bases lying between them. The CDR3 contains 13 residues.

This clonotype was observed a handful of times. The CDR3 coding sequence is TGTGCCAGCAGTTACTCGATCGGGGTAAGCGGGAGGGCCTCCTACGAGCAGTACTTC. Protein product: CASSYSIGVSGRASYEQYF. This chain links TRBV6-5 with TRBJ2-7, with 10 bases aligning to TRBD2. With V trimmed by 0 bases and J by 0 bases, 11 bases remained unmatched. Germline V gene sequence: CDR1 MNHEY, CDR2 SVGAGI. The CDR3 is made up of 19 amino acids.

This clonotype was seen more than once but under ten times. J is TRBJ2-4 and V is TRBV28; TRBD2 might be the D (6 bases). CDR3 size: 11 residues. Germline CDR1 is MDHEN and CDR2 is SYDVKM. Trimming shortened V by 4 bases and J by 14 bases, and 12 bases separated the two germline ends. CDR3 region: CASSSLASEYF. The CDR3 nucleotides are TGTGCCAGCAGTTCCCTAGCGTCGGAGTACTTC.

This clonotype came up a few times. The chain is built from TRBV7-9 and TRBJ2-7, with TRBD2 matching over 7 bases. Losses at the gene ends were 5 bases for V and 5 bases for J; bases not matched to a gene: 6. The germline V gene encodes CDR1 SEHNR and CDR2 FQNEAQ (reference sequence). This CDR3 spans 13 amino acids. CDR3 amino acids: CASSRSGTNEQYF. DNA of the CDR3: TGTGCCAGCAGCAGATCAGGGACTAACGAGCAGTACTTC.

This clonotype was counted a few times. The V gene is TRBV6-5, the J gene TRBJ2-5; D might be TRBD1 (6 bases). V lost 2 bases, J lost 6 bases, and 10 bases lay in between. This CDR3 contains 13 residues. The germline V gene encodes CDR1 MNHEY and CDR2 SVGAGI. The CDR3 region is CASSYGQWQTQYF. Written as DNA, the CDR3 is TGTGCCAGCAGTTACGGACAGTGGCAGACCCAGTACTTC.

The gene calls are TRBV10-2 and TRBJ2-1; TRBD1 aligns across 7 bases. This CDR3 has 16 residues. Germline V lookup: CDR1 WSHSY, CDR2 SAAADI. The ends lost 5 bases at V and 5 bases at J; junction bases unmatched: 12. CDR3 loop: CASSPGQVGRDNEQFF. The CDR3 DNA sequence: TGCGCCAGCAGTCCTGGACAGGTGGGCCGGGACAATGAGCAGTTCTTC.

This clonotype was recorded at least ten times. This CDR3 is CASSLGQGIDTQYF. As DNA, the CDR3 is TGTGCCAGCAGCTTGGGACAGGGAATAGATACGCAGTATTTT. The chain couples TRBV7-9 to TRBJ2-3, with TRBD1 identical over 9 bases. V lost 3 bases to trimming and J lost 5 bases; unmatched junction nucleotides: 3. CDR1 is SEHNR, CDR2 FQNEAQ, per germline (reference sequence). CDR3 length: 14 residues.

In its sample, this clonotype was seen a few times. The rearrangement joins TRBV7-2 to TRBJ2-7, with D possibly matching TRBD2 (5 bases). V was shortened by 5 bases and J by 2 bases, with 16 bases between the two germline ends. CDR1 SGHTA and CDR2 FQGNSA come from the germline V gene. This CDR3 has 15 amino acids. CDR3 DNA: TGTGCCAGCAGCACCGGAGGTCTAGGCACCTACGAGCAGTACTTC. Amino acids: CASSTGGLGTYEQYF.

The chain combines TRBV7-6 with TRBJ2-5; 7 bases map to TRBD2. With 1 base clipped from V and 3 bases from J, the junction kept 5 bases outside the gene matches. The CDR3 is made up of 15 amino acids. The germline CDR1 and CDR2 sequences are SGHVS and FNYEAQ. CDR3: CASSLGGGSKETQYF. In DNA form, the CDR3 reads TGTGCCAGCAGCTTAGGGGGGGGGTCGAAAGAGACCCAGTACTTC.

This clonotype was detected only a few times. The rearrangement uses TRBV10-3 and TRBJ2-7, with D possibly TRBD2 on 6 matching bases. V was trimmed by 5 bases and J by 4 bases, leaving 9 bases between them. CDR3 length: 12 amino acids. Germline loops: CDR1 ENHRY, CDR2 SYGVKD. In DNA form, the CDR3 reads TGTGCCATCAGTTTGGAGGGATACGAGCAGTACTTC. Its protein product is CAISLEGYEQYF.

The table lists this clonotype with many counts. The chain carries TRBV5-1 and TRBJ2-7, with TRBD1 matching 8 bases. V lost 4 bases and J lost 3; bases outside the gene matches: 6. The CDR3 is made up of 14 amino acids. The germline gives CDR1 SGHRS, CDR2 YFSETQ. The CDR3 sequence is CASSGRDRLYEQYF. CDR3 DNA: TGCGCCAGCAGCGGCCGGGACAGGCTCTACGAGCAGTACTTC.

Only a few counts were recorded for this clonotype. The chain employs TRBV7-2 and TRBJ2-3, with TRBD2 matching over 8 bases. Trimming removed 1 base from V and 4 bases from J; junction bases left unmatched: 1. The CDR3 is 14 amino acids. The germline gives CDR1 SGHTA, CDR2 FQGNSA. CDR3: CASSLVGLADTQYF. CDR3 bases: TGTGCCAGCAGCTTAGTGGGACTAGCAGATACGCAGTATTTT.

This clonotype came up a few times. The chain recombines TRBV18 with TRBJ2-1; D is perhaps TRBD2 (5 bases). Trimming stripped 3 bases from V and 7 bases from J, with 10 bases between. The CDR3 extends over 13 amino acids. From germline, CDR1 is KGHSH and CDR2 LQKENI. The DNA of the CDR3 is TGTGCCAGCTCACCCACCCTAGCAAATGAGCAGTTCTTC. As protein: CASSPTLANEQFF.

The chain combines TRBV3-1 with TRBJ2-1; 9 bases are shared with TRBD2. From germline, CDR1 is LGHDT and CDR2 YNNKEL (reference sequence). V dropped 1 base and J dropped 10; count of bases not matched to a gene: 8. The CDR3 is made up of 15 amino acids. CDR3 coding DNA: TGTGCCAGCAGCCAAGCTAGCGGGATGGTCAGGGAGCAGTTCTTC. Its protein product is CASSQASGMVREQFF.

This chain links TRBV29-1 with TRBJ2-4, with no clear D. Germline V gives CDR1 SQVTM, CDR2 ANQGSEA. With 6 bases removed from V and 0 bases from J, the gap between germline ends came to 15 bases. This CDR3 is 15 amino acids long. The CDR3 DNA is TGCAGCGTCACCTCGGGTCCCCTAGCCAAAAACATTCAGTACTTC. Its translation: CSVTSGPLAKNIQYF.